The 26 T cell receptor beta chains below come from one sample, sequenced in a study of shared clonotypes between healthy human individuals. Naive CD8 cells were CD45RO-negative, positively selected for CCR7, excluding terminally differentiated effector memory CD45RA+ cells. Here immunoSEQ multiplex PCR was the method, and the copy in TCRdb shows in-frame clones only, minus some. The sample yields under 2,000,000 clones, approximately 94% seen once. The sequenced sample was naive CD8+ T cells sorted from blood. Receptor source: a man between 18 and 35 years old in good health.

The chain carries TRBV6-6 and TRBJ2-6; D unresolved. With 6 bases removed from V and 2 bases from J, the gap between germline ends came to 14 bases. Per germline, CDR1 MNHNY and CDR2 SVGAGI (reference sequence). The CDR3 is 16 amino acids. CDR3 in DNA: TGTGCCAGCAGCCTAGGGCAGTCGGCTGGGGCCAACGTCCTGACTTTC. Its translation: CASSLGQSAGANVLTF.

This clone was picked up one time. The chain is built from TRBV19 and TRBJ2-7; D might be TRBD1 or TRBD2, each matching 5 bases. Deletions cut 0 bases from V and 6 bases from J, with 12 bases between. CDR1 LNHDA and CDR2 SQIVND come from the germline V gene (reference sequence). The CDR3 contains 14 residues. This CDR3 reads CASSIDPFGAEQYF. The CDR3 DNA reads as TGTGCCAGTAGTATAGATCCCTTCGGGGCCGAGCAGTACTTC.

In DNA, the CDR3 is TGTGCCAGCAGCCCCATCCAGGAAGGATCCTACGAGCAGTACTTC. Translating gives CASSPIQEGSYEQYF. V usage is TRBV7-6 and J usage is TRBJ2-7, with D unclear. Germline V lookup: CDR1 SGHVS, CDR2 FNYEAQ. The germline V and J ends were trimmed by 5 bases and 1 base, with 15 bases remaining between them. CDR3 length: 15 amino acids.

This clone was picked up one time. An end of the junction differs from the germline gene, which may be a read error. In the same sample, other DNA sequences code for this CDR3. The CDR3 loop reads CASSLGSETQYF. The CDR3 bases are TGTGCCAGCAGCCTAGGAAGCGAGACCCAGTACTTC. The rearrangement uses TRBV13 and TRBJ2-5; D remains unclear. This CDR3 contains 12 residues. Germline V gene data show CDR1 as PRHDT and CDR2 as FYEKMQ (reference sequence).

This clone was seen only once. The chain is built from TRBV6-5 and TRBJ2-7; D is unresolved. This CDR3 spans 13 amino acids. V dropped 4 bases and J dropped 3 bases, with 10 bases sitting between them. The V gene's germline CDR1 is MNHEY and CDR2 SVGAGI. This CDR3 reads CASSSFWGYEQYF. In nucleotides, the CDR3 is TGTGCCAGCAGTTCTTTCTGGGGCTACGAGCAGTACTTC.

The CDR3 DNA is TGTGCCAGCAGCCCTCTACAGGGAGAGAACACTGAAGCTTTCTTT. Amino acids: CASSPLQGENTEAFF. The chain employs TRBV7-9 and TRBJ1-1, with TRBD1 as a possible D gene (6 bases). V was shortened by 5 bases and J by 1 base, with 14 bases between the two germline ends. The CDR3 runs 15 residues. The germline CDR1 and CDR2 sequences are SEHNR and FQNEAQ (reference sequence).

The CDR3 protein is CASSRGPGQDYTGELFF. CDR3 coding DNA: TGTGCCAGCAGTAGGGGTCCGGGACAGGACTACACCGGGGAGCTGTTTTTT. The chain joins TRBV28 to TRBJ2-2; 8 positions match TRBD1. The CDR3 is 17 amino acids. The junction had 11 bases not matched to a gene; V was cut back by 5 bases and J by 3 bases. CDR1 is MDHEN, CDR2 SYDVKM, per germline.

CDR3 region: CAWTAGTSYEQYF. CDR3 nucleotides: TGTGCCTGGACCGCGGGCACCTCCTACGAGCAGTACTTC. J is TRBJ2-5 and V is TRBV30, with D perhaps matching TRBD2 (5 bases). The J call may be in error: the DNA end matches TRBJ2-7 better. Germline V CDR1 and CDR2: GTSNPN, SVGIG (reference sequence). The CDR3 has 13 amino acids.

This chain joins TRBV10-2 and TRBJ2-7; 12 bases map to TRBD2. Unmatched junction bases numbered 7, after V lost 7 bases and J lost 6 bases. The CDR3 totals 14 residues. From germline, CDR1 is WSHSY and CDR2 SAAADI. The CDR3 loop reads CASTLAGGPGEQYF. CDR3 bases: TGCGCCAGCACCCTAGCGGGAGGGCCTGGCGAGCAGTACTTC.

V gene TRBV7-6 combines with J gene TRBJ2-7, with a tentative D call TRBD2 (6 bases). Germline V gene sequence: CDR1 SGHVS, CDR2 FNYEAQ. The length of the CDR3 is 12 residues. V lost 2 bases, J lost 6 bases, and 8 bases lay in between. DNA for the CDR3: TGTGCCAGCAGCTTATGGGGAGGCGAGCAGTACTTC. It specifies CASSLWGGEQYF.

CDR3 amino acids: CSVAGTGEKETQYF. DNA of the CDR3: TGCAGCGTCGCAGGGACAGGGGAAAAAGAGACCCAGTACTTC. The J gene is TRBJ2-5, the V gene TRBV29-1; 10 bases are shared with TRBD1. The J segment lost 3 bases and the V segment lost 6 bases, leaving 7 bases of the junction unmatched. CDR3 length: 14 residues. The V gene's germline CDR1 is SQVTM and CDR2 ANQGSEA.

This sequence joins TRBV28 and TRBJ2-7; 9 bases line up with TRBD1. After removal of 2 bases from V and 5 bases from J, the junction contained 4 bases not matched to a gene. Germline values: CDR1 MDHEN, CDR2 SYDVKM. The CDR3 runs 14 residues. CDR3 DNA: TGTGCCAGCAGTTTAGGGACAGGGTACGACGAGCAGTACTTC. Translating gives CASSLGTGYDEQYF.

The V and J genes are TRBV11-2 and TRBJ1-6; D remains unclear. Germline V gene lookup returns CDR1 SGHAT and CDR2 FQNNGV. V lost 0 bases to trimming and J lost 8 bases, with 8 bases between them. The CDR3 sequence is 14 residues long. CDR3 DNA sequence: TGTGCCAGCAGCTTAGACCCGGCCTATTCACCCCTCCACTTT. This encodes CASSLDPAYSPLHF.

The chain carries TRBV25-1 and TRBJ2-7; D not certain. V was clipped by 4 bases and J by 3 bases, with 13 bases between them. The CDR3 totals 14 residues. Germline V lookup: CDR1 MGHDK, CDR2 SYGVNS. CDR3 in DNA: TGTGCCAGCAGTGGATTTCGGACGGGCTACGAGCAGTACTTC. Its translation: CASSGFRTGYEQYF.

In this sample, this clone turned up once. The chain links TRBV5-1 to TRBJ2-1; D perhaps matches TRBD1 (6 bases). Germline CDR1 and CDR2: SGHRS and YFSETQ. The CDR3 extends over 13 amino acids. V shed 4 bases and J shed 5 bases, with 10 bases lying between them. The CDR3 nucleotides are TGCGCCAGCAGCCACCGGGACAACAATGAGCAGTTCTTC. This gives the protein CASSHRDNNEQFF.

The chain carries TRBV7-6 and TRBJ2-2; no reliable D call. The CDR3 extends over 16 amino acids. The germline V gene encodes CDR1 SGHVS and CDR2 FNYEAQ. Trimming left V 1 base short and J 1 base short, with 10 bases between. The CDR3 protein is CASSLGPDGNTGELFF. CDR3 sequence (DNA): TGTGCCAGCAGCTTAGGCCCAGACGGGAACACCGGGGAGCTGTTTTTT.

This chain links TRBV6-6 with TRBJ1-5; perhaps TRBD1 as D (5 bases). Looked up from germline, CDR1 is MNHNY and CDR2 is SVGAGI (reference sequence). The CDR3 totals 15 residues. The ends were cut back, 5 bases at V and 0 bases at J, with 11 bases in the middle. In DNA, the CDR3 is TGTGCCAGCAGTGGGACGACAGTTAGCAATCAGCCCCAGCATTTT. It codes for CASSGTTVSNQPQHF.

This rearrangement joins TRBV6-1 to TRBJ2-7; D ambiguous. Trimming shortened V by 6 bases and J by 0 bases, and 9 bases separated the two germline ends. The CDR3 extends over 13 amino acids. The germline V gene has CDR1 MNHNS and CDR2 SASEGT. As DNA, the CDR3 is TGTGCCAGCAGCTCAGGCACCTCCTACGAGCAGTACTTC. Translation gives CASSSGTSYEQYF.

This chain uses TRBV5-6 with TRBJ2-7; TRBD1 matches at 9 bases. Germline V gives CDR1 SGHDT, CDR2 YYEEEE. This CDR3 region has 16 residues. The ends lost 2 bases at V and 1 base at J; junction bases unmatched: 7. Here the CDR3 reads CASSLLSGTGSYEQYF. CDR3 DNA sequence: TGTGCCAGCAGCTTACTATCCGGGACAGGGTCCTACGAGCAGTACTTC.

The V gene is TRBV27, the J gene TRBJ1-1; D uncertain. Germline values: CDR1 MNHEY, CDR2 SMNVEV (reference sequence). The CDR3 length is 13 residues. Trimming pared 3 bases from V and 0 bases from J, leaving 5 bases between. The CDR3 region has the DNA TGTGCCAGCAGTTTTACACTGAACACTGAAGCTTTCTTT. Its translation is CASSFTLNTEAFF.

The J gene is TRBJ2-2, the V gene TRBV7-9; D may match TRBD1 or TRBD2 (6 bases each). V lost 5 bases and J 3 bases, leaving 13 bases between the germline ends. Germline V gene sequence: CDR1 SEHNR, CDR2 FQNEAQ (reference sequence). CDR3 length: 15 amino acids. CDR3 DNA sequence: TGTGCCAGCAGCCCCCCGGAGGGGGACACCGGGGAGCTGTTTTTT. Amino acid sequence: CASSPPEGDTGELFF.

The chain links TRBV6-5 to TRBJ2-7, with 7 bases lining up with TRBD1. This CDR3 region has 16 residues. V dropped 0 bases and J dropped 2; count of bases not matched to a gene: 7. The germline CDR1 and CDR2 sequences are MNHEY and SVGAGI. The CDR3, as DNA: TGTGCCAGCAGTTACTCAACGGGACAGAGTACCTACGAGCAGTACTTC. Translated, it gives CASSYSTGQSTYEQYF.

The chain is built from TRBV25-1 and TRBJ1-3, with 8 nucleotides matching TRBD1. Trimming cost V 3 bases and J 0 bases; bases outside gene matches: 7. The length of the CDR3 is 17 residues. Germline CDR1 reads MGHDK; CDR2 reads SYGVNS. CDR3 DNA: TGTGCCAGCAGTGACCATGGACAGGGCTACTCTGGAAACACCATATATTTT. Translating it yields CASSDHGQGYSGNTIYF.

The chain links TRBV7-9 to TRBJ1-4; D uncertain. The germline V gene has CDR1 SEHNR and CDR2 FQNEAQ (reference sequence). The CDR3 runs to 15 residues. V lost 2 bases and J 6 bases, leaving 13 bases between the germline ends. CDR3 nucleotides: TGTGCCAGCAGCTTATTTGTACGGGGTGATGAAAAACTGTTTTTT. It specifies CASSLFVRGDEKLFF.

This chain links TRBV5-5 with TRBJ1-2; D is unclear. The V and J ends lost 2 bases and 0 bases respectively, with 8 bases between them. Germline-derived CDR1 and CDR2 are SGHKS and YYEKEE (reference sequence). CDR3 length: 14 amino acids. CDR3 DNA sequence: TGTGCCAGCAGCTTTTCGGACGCTAACTATGGCTACACCTTC. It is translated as CASSFSDANYGYTF.

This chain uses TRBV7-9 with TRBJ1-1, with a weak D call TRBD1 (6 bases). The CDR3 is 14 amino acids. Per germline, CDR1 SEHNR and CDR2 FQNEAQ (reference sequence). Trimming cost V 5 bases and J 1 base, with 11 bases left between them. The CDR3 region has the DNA TGTGCCAGCAGCCCAACGACAGGGAACACTGAAGCTTTCTTT. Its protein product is CASSPTTGNTEAFF.